This passage covers 3 T cell receptor beta chains from one sample sequenced in a study of human T cells and chemical hapten exposure. Time point denoted: healthy volunteer bleed at 2 weeks. The authors extracted total RNA from unfractionated whole blood. Using its own MiXCR run on the RACE reads, TCRdb lists one record per CDR3 protein. Of tens of thousands of distinct CDR3 sequences in the sample, 4.3% were seen once. Source material: whole blood. Receptors were obtained from a female donor in good health. Some clones in this sample may be carry-over from other donors' samples.

This clonotype was seen a few times. A much larger clone lies a single base off, so this may be a read error. The chain uses TRBV3-1 and TRBJ1-5; D unclear. There are 13 residues in the CDR3. The germline gives CDR1 LGHDT, CDR2 YNNKEL (reference sequence). CDR3 nucleotides: TGTGCCAGCAGTTTGGACCGGAATCAGCCCCAGAATTTT. Protein sequence: CASSLDRNQPQNF.

The sample holds many counts of this clonotype. V usage is TRBV12-3 or TRBV12-4 and J usage is TRBJ1-6, with 8 bases matching TRBD1. Germline trimming cut 3 bases from V and 2 bases from J; bases unmatched to any gene: 0. This CDR3 is built from 15 residues. The DNA for the CDR3 is TGTGCCAGCAGTTTGACAGGGGCCTATAATTCACCCCTCCACTTT. Its protein is CASSLTGAYNSPLHF.

This clonotype occurred many times. The chain is built from TRBV14 and TRBJ2-3; D is unresolved. The V gene's germline CDR1 is SGHDN and CDR2 FVKESK. The CDR3 length is 13 residues. Trimming removed 1 base at V and 4 bases at J, with 6 bases between. CDR3 residues: CASSQVGPDTQYF. CDR3 coding DNA: TGTGCCAGCAGCCAAGTAGGTCCAGATACGCAGTATTTT.